The 2 T cell receptor beta chains reported below all come from one sample, sequenced in a study of CD8 T cells in ankylosing spondylitis. Overall study findings and caveats: Ankylosing spondylitis blood seemed to carry a telltale TCR beta motif made of fewer than 10 highly homologous variants.

Their target antigens are unknown. TCRdb passed the 5' RACE reads through MiXCR, listing each CDR3 protein once. The profile shows roughly 440,000 distinct CDR3 sequences, 17% of them singletons. The sample was blood, either unsorted or a sorted T cell fraction (not recorded which). These TCRs come from a male donor with ankylosing spondylitis.

This clonotype was found a few times. The J gene is TRBJ2-7, the V gene TRBV20-1, with TRBD1 matching 7 bases. Germline-derived CDR1 and CDR2 are DFQATT and SNEGSKA (reference sequence). V dropped 4 bases and J dropped 0; count of bases not matched to a gene: 6. This CDR3 has 14 residues. For the CDR3, the DNA is TGCAGTGCTACATCCGGGACAGCCTCCTACGAGCAGTACTTC. Translating it yields CSATSGTASYEQYF.

This clonotype was recorded a few times. The V call is TRBV7-2, the J call TRBJ2-7, with TRBD2 matching over 8 bases. The length of the CDR3 is 13 residues. V was clipped by 5 bases and J by 4 bases; unmatched bases: 4. Germline V lookup: CDR1 SGHTA, CDR2 FQGNSA. For the CDR3, the DNA is TGTGCCAGCAGCGGGACTAGGAGGTACGAGCAGTACTTC. It codes for CASSGTRRYEQYF. Together with reference TRBV7-2 and TRBJ2-7, the CDR3 gives the full variable domain: GAGVSQSPSNKVTEKGKDVELRCDPISGHTALYWYRQSLGQGLEFLIYFQGNSAPDKSGLPSDRFSAERTGGSVSTLTIQRTQQEDSAVYLCASSGTRRYEQYFGPGTRLTVT.